This TCR beta chain derives from a study of ipilimumab plus nivolumab after autologous stem cell transplantation. The overall study: The DLBCL cohort had primary refractory and relapsed disease, with 18-month progression-free survival of approximately 87% and 28%.

Measured with immunoSEQ multiplex PCR; TCRdb has only the in-frame clones, and not every one. The table shows roughly 11,000 clones, with roughly two thirds occurring only once. This clone was observed a handful of times. This CDR3 has 15 residues. CDR1 is SGDLS, CDR2 YYNGEE, per germline. V was trimmed by 3 bases and J by 0 bases, leaving 13 bases between them. The TCR was taken from a male donor with diffuse large B-cell lymphoma. J is TRBJ2-7 and V is TRBV9, with D tentatively TRBD2 (6 bases). The source was PBMCs, collected in a trial of ipilimumab plus nivolumab as post-transplant consolidation. Written as DNA, the CDR3 is TGTGCCAGCAGCGCCGGGGGTTCCAGCTCCTACGAGCAGTACTTC. As protein: CASSAGGSSSYEQYF.